One sample yielded the 26 T cell receptor beta chains listed below, sequenced in a study of blood T cells in healthy people across ages. A second PCR of about 7 to 12 cycles used a sample-barcoded 5' primer and a J-beta primer mix. Each CDR3 protein gets one entry after TCRdb re-called the 5' RACE reads with MiXCR. The data show approximately 810,000 distinct CDR3 sequences, under 35% seen once. The specimen sequenced was blood. These receptors were taken from a woman aged 80 or older in good health.

The chain joins TRBV7-2 to TRBJ2-7, with TRBD2 as a possible D gene (5 bases). This CDR3 is 13 amino acids long. V was trimmed by 5 bases and J by 5 bases, leaving 13 bases between them. Germline-derived CDR1 and CDR2 are SGHTA and FQGNSA. The CDR3: CASSPITRNEQYF. In DNA form, the CDR3 reads TGTGCCAGCAGCCCGATAACTAGGAACGAGCAGTACTTC.

CDR3 bases: TGTGCCAGCAGCTTCTCGCAGGTCTACTCACCCCTCCACTTT. Translated: CASSFSQVYSPLHF. The genes are TRBV7-2 and TRBJ1-6; D is ambiguous. This CDR3 has 14 amino acids. Germline V gene sequence: CDR1 SGHTA, CDR2 FQGNSA. Trimming took 3 bases from V and 10 from J, leaving 13 bases between them.

This clonotype was recorded many times. This chain connects TRBV6-7 to TRBJ2-3; D possibly corresponds to TRBD1 (6 bases). TRBV6-7 falls under the ORF class, with uncertain function. Deletions cut 0 bases from V and 1 base from J, with 8 bases between. The CDR3 contains 15 residues. The CDR3 coding sequence is TGTGCCAGCAGTTACTCGAAGGGGGGCACAGATACGCAGTATTTT. This gives the protein CASSYSKGGTDTQYF.

This clonotype was observed at least ten times. The genes are TRBV18 and TRBJ2-5; TRBD2 aligns across 7 bases. The CDR3 contains 15 residues. The V segment lost 3 bases and the J segment 2 bases; nucleotides outside the gene matches: 6. Germline V lookup: CDR1 KGHSH, CDR2 LQKENI. The CDR3 DNA follows: TGTGCCAGCTCACCGGTAGGGACTAATCAAGAGACCCAGTACTTC. Translating it yields CASSPVGTNQETQYF.

The chain combines TRBV7-9 with TRBJ1-3; D may be TRBD1 (6 bases). Looked up from germline, CDR1 is SEHNR and CDR2 is FQNEAQ (reference sequence). V was shortened by 5 bases and J by 2 bases, with 19 bases between the two germline ends. The CDR3 has 17 residues. CDR3 bases: TGTGCCAGCAGCGAGCCCCCGGGGGCAATAACTGGAAACACCATATATTTT. This codes for CASSEPPGAITGNTIYF.

This clonotype was observed at least ten times. This chain uses TRBV3-1 with TRBJ2-1, with 8 nucleotides matching TRBD1. J gave up 6 bases and V 5 bases, and 6 bases lay outside the gene matches. Germline-derived CDR1 and CDR2 are LGHDT and YNNKEL (reference sequence). The CDR3 totals 14 residues. CDR3 DNA: TGTGCCAGCAGCTCGGGACAGGCCTCCAATGAGCAGTTCTTC. Its translation: CASSSGQASNEQFF.

The chain has TRBV15 and TRBJ2-7; no clear D gene. Germline loops: CDR1 LNHNV, CDR2 YYDKDF (reference sequence). V shed 0 bases and J shed 5 bases, with 11 bases lying between them. There are 14 residues in the CDR3. The CDR3 loop is CATSREADADEQYF. The CDR3 DNA follows: TGTGCCACCAGCAGAGAAGCAGATGCTGACGAGCAGTACTTC.

This clonotype showed up just once. A much larger clone is a single base away; this may be a read error. V and J are TRBV12-3 or TRBV12-4 and TRBJ2-3, with D possibly being TRBD2 (6 bases). The V gene lost 2 bases and the J gene lost 5 bases, with 17 bases spanning the gap. This CDR3 is 16 amino acids long. CDR3 in amino acids: CASSLRTGLTVDTQYF. CDR3 DNA sequence: TGTGCCAGCAGTTTACGCACGGGACTGACGGTAGATACGCAGTATTTT.

The V gene is TRBV5-1, the J gene TRBJ2-2; 7 nucleotides agree with TRBD1. With V trimmed by 3 bases and J by 5 bases, 7 bases remained unmatched. Germline assignment: CDR1 SGHRS and CDR2 YFSETQ. CDR3 length equals 15 residues. CDR3 residues: CASSSRTGSTGELFF. CDR3 sequence (DNA): TGCGCCAGCAGCTCTCGGACAGGAAGTACCGGGGAGCTGTTTTTT. Supplemented by reference TRBV5-1 and TRBJ2-2, the full variable domain reads KAGVTQTPRYLIKTRGQQVTLSCSPISGHRSVSWYQQTPGQGLQFLFEYFSETQRNKGNFPGRFSGRQFSNSRSEMNVSTLELGDSALYLCASSSRTGSTGELFFGEGSRLTVL.

This clonotype was detected many times. This chain connects TRBV20-1 to TRBJ2-5, with D unresolved. The ends were cut back, 4 bases at V and 2 bases at J, with 17 bases in the middle. The CDR3 is 15 residues long. In germline, CDR1 is DFQATT, CDR2 SNEGSKA (reference sequence). CDR3 sequence reads: CSAKLNRRPQETQYF. CDR3 DNA sequence: TGCAGTGCTAAACTAAACCGGCGACCTCAAGAGACCCAGTACTTC.

This clonotype came up many times. The chain carries TRBV6-5 and TRBJ2-3; 8 bases align to TRBD2. The junction had 13 bases not matched to a gene; V was cut back by 8 bases and J by 6 bases. Germline V gives CDR1 MNHEY, CDR2 SVGAGI. This CDR3 is 15 amino acids long. The CDR3 here is CASHPGGGRSDTQYF. The DNA for the CDR3 is TGTGCCAGCCACCCGGGCGGGGGGCGGTCGGATACGCAGTATTTT.

A remark on this clonotype: This may be a read error: a much more frequent sequence differs by one nucleotide. The chain has TRBV21-1 and TRBJ2-5. TRBV21-1 is described as a pseudogene. The CDR3 loop spans 11 amino acids. CDR3 nucleotide sequence: TGTGCCAGCAGCAAGGAAGAGACCCAGTACTTC. This encodes CASSKEETQYF.

This clonotype was counted ten times or more. The genes are TRBV20-1 and TRBJ2-3; D gene unclear. Looked up from germline, CDR1 is DFQATT and CDR2 is SNEGSKA (reference sequence). CDR3 length: 14 amino acids. V was trimmed by 3 bases and J by 1 base, leaving 11 bases between them. The CDR3 is CSASPSAGTDTQYF. The CDR3 bases are TGCAGTGCTAGTCCTTCGGCTGGCACAGATACGCAGTATTTT.

The chain carries TRBV4-1 and TRBJ2-7; 11 bases agree with TRBD2. The CDR3 consists of 15 residues. After removal of 4 bases from V and 7 bases from J, the junction contained 9 bases not matched to a gene. Germline CDR1 is MGHRA and CDR2 is YSYEKL. CDR3: CASSLLAGGPHEQYF. The CDR3 DNA follows: TGCGCCAGCAGCCTTCTAGCGGGGGGTCCCCATGAGCAGTACTTC.

The chain uses TRBV12-3 or TRBV12-4 and TRBJ2-2, with no clear D. CDR3 length: 14 residues. With 7 bases removed from V and 3 bases from J, the gap between germline ends came to 12 bases. The CDR3, as DNA: TGTGCCAGCATGCCCGGGCGACACACCGGGGAGCTGTTTTTT. Amino acid sequence: CASMPGRHTGELFF.

This clonotype was seen just once. A much larger clone differs from this one at a single base, so this may be a read error. For the CDR3, the DNA is TGTGCCGGGGGGTTTTGGGACAGGTGCTACGAGCAGTACGTC. As protein: CAGGFWDRCYEQYV. The chain recombines TRBV6-6 with TRBJ2-7; 8 bases map to TRBD1. This CDR3 contains 14 residues. V shed 11 bases and J 3 bases; nucleotides not matched to a gene: 12. CDR1 is MNHNY and CDR2 is SVGAGI in the germline V gene (reference sequence).

In its sample, this clonotype was seen many times. J is TRBJ2-7 and V is TRBV18; D assignment may be TRBD1 or TRBD2 (6 bases each). Germline lookup yields CDR1 KGHSH and CDR2 LQKENI. The V end was cut by 3 bases, the J end by 3 bases, with 15 bases between. CDR3 length: 15 amino acids. CDR3 protein: CASSPEGRGIYEQYF. Here the CDR3 DNA reads TGTGCCAGCTCACCGGAGGGCAGGGGTATCTACGAGCAGTACTTC.

This clonotype was counted once. A read error may explain this, as a much larger clone is one base away. The chain is built from TRBV14 and TRBJ2-1; D is unresolved. This CDR3 is 13 amino acids long. Germline CDR1 and CDR2: SGHDN and FVKESK. The CDR3 DNA follows: TGTGCCACCCAGCGACTTGGCTACAATGAGCGGTTCTTC. Protein product: CATQRLGYNERFF.

This clonotype was found once. The genes are TRBV30 and TRBJ2-1, with a tentative D call TRBD2 (6 bases). The CDR3 is made up of 16 amino acids. Per germline, CDR1 GTSNPN and CDR2 SVGIG (reference sequence). V was cut by 3 bases and J by 3 bases, with 18 bases left in between. The CDR3 reads CAWSAASGRIYNEQFF. The DNA for the CDR3 is TGTGCCTGGAGCGCGGCGTCAGGGAGGATCTACAATGAGCAGTTCTTC.

This clonotype was picked up a small number of times. One base away lies a much larger clone, so this may be a sequencing read error. The chain couples TRBV11-2 to TRBJ2-5; no reliable D call. Germline CDR1 and CDR2: SGHAT and FQNNGV. The CDR3 runs to 12 residues. V lost 4 bases and J lost 11, with 14 bases in between. CDR3: CASSSGRGEQYF. In DNA form, the CDR3 reads TGTGCCAGCAGCTCCGGTCGTGGTGAGCAGTACTTC.

This clonotype was counted ten times or more. The chain uses TRBV2 and TRBJ2-4; TRBD1 or TRBD2 may be the D gene (6 bases each). The CDR3 is made up of 14 amino acids. Germline CDR1 SNHLY, CDR2 FYNNEI. V was pared by 6 bases and J by 5 bases, with 14 bases between. The CDR3 protein is CASRGQRGENIQYF. The CDR3 DNA is TGTGCCAGCAGAGGGCAGAGGGGGGAAAACATTCAGTACTTC.

The chain is built from TRBV7-8 and TRBJ1-5, with TRBD1 matching over 7 bases. CDR1 is SGHVS, CDR2 FQNEAQ, per germline. The CDR3 is made up of 16 amino acids. J lost 4 bases, V lost 5 bases, and 11 bases had no gene match. Here the CDR3 DNA reads TGTGCCAGCAGCACCCGACAGGGCCCCTGGAATCAGCCCCAGCATTTT. This translates into CASSTRQGPWNQPQHF.

The V gene is TRBV20-1, the J gene TRBJ1-2; possibly TRBD1 for D (6 bases). CDR1 is DFQATT and CDR2 is SNEGSKA in the germline V gene (reference sequence). The CDR3 covers 15 residues. With 0 bases removed from V and 1 base from J, the gap between germline ends came to 12 bases. CDR3 in DNA: TGCAGTGCTAGAGATATGGTGGACAGTAACTATGGCTACACCTTC. Its translation: CSARDMVDSNYGYTF.

This clonotype was counted at least ten times. The V call is TRBV18, the J call TRBJ2-3, with unresolved D. Between the trimmed V and J ends, which lost 3 bases and 2 bases, there was a span of 9 bases. Germline assignment: CDR1 KGHSH and CDR2 LQKENI. The CDR3 spans 14 residues. As DNA, the CDR3 is TGTGCCAGCTCACCGCGATTAAACACAGATACGCAGTATTTT. Amino acids: CASSPRLNTDTQYF.

About this clonotype itself: This may be a read error, as it is one base from a much larger clone. The rearrangement links TRBV9 to TRBJ2-5; 8 bases match TRBD1. The CDR3 has 15 residues. Germline-derived CDR1 and CDR2 are SGDLS and YYNGEE. Trimming at V came to 4 bases and at J to 1 base, leaving 6 bases not matched to a gene. The CDR3 here is CASSPPGQAQETQYF. The CDR3, as DNA: TGTGCCAGCAGCCCTCCGGGACAGGCCCAAGAGACCCAGTACTTC.

This clonotype was observed many times. The rearrangement joins TRBV12-3 or TRBV12-4 to TRBJ2-7; D not resolved. The CDR3 covers 12 residues. V dropped 5 bases and J dropped 3 bases, with 8 bases sitting between them. CDR3 protein: CASSPHLYEQYF. For the CDR3, the DNA is TGTGCCAGCAGTCCTCACCTCTACGAGCAGTACTTC.